This T cell receptor beta chain came from a study of OX40 agonist ivuxolimab in advanced cancers. Sequencing used immunoSEQ multiplex PCR; TCRdb keeps in-frame clones, though not all of them. The top ten hold 0.33% of the sample, which has roughly 89,000 clones, more than 75% seen once. Germline V gene data show CDR1 as SNHLY and CDR2 as FYNNEI. V lost 2 bases and J lost 0, with 11 bases in between. The CDR3 has 15 amino acids. V is TRBV2 and J is TRBJ2-7; D unclear. The sample in question was CD4+ or CD8+ T cells sorted from blood, obtained in a trial of the OX40 agonist ivuxolimab. The clonotype originates from an adult with an advanced solid tumor such as melanoma, head and neck, liver or kidney cancer. The CDR3 nucleotides read TGTGCCAGCAGTGAAATTTTACTTAGCTCCTACGAGCAGTACTTC. This encodes CASSEILLSSYEQYF. Filled out from reference TRBV2 and TRBJ2-7, the complete variable domain reads EPEVTQTPSHQVTQMGQEVILRCVPISNHLYFYWYRQILGQKVEFLVSFYNNEISEKSEIFDDQFSVERPDGSNFTLKIRSTKLEDSAMYFCASSEILLSSYEQYFGPGTRLTVT.